The clone carrying this T cell receptor (beta chain) was picked up many times. The antigen remains unidentified. These data are taken from a study of T cells in Graves' hyperthyroidism and ophthalmopathy. Background on the study: Sampling of peripheral blood happened at initial diagnosis, prior to any treatment.

Overall study results and limits: The authors' 13 V-J model separated ophthalmopathy from stable hyperthyroidism.

Germline values: CDR1 SEHNR, CDR2 FQNEAQ (reference sequence). The CDR3 sequence is 11 residues long. V was clipped by 6 bases and J by 8 bases, with 8 bases between them. What was amplified from RNA transcripts were TCR beta CDR3 regions. Initially, a first-round RT-PCR of the TCR CDR3 employed the HTBI primer set. Using its own MiXCR run on the multiplex PCR reads, TCRdb lists one record per CDR3 protein. The table shows approximately 220,000 distinct CDR3 sequences, with 15% to 20% occurring only once. Graves' hyperthyroidism showing no ophthalmopathy progression within 18 months was considered stable. Exclusion of patients followed from uncontrolled infection, other autoimmune disease, pregnancy or lactation.

This clonotype originated in a man aged 35 to 55 with Graves' hyperthyroidism. The genes are TRBV7-9 and TRBJ2-1; D is unclear. Sequenced: blood. The CDR3 sequence: CASSLGHEQFF. The CDR3 coding sequence is TGTGCCAGCAGTCTAGGACATGAGCAGTTCTTC.